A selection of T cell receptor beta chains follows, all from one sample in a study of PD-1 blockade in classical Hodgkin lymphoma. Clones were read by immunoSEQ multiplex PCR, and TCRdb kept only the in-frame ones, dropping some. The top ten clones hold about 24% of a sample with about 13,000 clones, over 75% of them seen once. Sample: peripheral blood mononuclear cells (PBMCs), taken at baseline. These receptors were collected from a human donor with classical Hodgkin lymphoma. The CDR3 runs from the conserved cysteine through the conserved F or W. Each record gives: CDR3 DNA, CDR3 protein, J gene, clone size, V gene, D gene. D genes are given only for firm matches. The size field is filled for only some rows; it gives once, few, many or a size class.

cdr3_nt: TGTGCCAGCAGCTTAGCTGCAGGGGGCTTTGGGTCCTACGAGCAGTACTTC
cdr3_aa: CASSLAAGGFGSYEQYF
j_call: TRBJ2-7
clone_size: -
v_call: TRBV11-2
d_call: TRBD1

cdr3_nt: TGTGCCAGCAGCCCCCGCCCGGGGAGGGCCAACGTCCTGACTTTC
cdr3_aa: CASSPRPGRANVLTF
j_call: TRBJ2-6
clone_size: few
v_call: TRBV5-6
d_call: -

cdr3_nt: TGCGCCAGCAGCTTGGGGGGGCAAGCTTTCTTT
cdr3_aa: CASSLGGQAFF
j_call: TRBJ1-1
clone_size: -
v_call: TRBV5-1
d_call: -

cdr3_nt: TGTGCCAGTAGTCTTTACAGGTCTTCCTACGAGCAGTACTTC
cdr3_aa: CASSLYRSSYEQYF
j_call: TRBJ2-7
clone_size: few
v_call: TRBV19
d_call: -

cdr3_nt: TGTGCCAGTAGTATCCGGGACAGGGGTAATTCACCCCTCCACTTT
cdr3_aa: CASSIRDRGNSPLHF
j_call: TRBJ1-6
clone_size: -
v_call: TRBV19
d_call: TRBD1

cdr3_nt: TGTGCCAGCGGTAGAGCACTAGCGAGAGAGACCCAGTACTTC
cdr3_aa: CASGRALARETQYF
j_call: TRBJ2-5
clone_size: -
v_call: TRBV2
d_call: TRBD2

cdr3_nt: TGTGCCAGCAGCTTAGGACCTGGCGGGTATACGCAGTATTTT
cdr3_aa: CASSLGPGGYTQYF
j_call: TRBJ2-3
clone_size: -
v_call: TRBV7-2
d_call: -

cdr3_nt: TGTGCCAGCAGTCAGGAGGCCCTAGCGGGGGGGGATACGCAGTATTTT
cdr3_aa: CASSQEALAGGDTQYF
j_call: TRBJ2-3
clone_size: -
v_call: TRBV7-6
d_call: TRBD2

cdr3_nt: TGTGCCTCGCTCGGACAGGTTAACACCGGGGAGCTGTTTTTT
cdr3_aa: CASLGQVNTGELFF
j_call: TRBJ2-2
clone_size: -
v_call: TRBV10-3
d_call: TRBD1

cdr3_nt: TGCGCCAGCAGCCTTGGACCGGCCTCTGGGGCCAACGTCCTGACTTTC
cdr3_aa: CASSLGPASGANVLTF
j_call: TRBJ2-6
clone_size: -
v_call: TRBV4-1
d_call: -

cdr3_nt: TGTGCCAGCTCACCAGGACCGACATATCTTGAAAAACTGTTTTTT
cdr3_aa: CASSPGPTYLEKLFF
j_call: TRBJ1-4
clone_size: -
v_call: TRBV18
d_call: -

cdr3_nt: TGCGCCAGCAGTGAGTTAGGACAGCTTGGAAACACCATATATTTT
cdr3_aa: CASSELGQLGNTIYF
j_call: TRBJ1-3
clone_size: -
v_call: TRBV10-2
d_call: -

cdr3_nt: TGTGCCAGCAGCCGACTACCGGGACAGAGACGTAACTATGGCTACACCTTC
cdr3_aa: CASSRLPGQRRNYGYTF
j_call: TRBJ1-2
clone_size: -
v_call: TRBV28
d_call: TRBD1

cdr3_nt: TGTGCCAGCAGCTTAGCGCATGGGAGGACAAAAAAGTACTTC
cdr3_aa: CASSLAHGRTKKYF
j_call: TRBJ2-7
clone_size: -
v_call: TRBV7-9
d_call: -

cdr3_nt: TGTGCCAGCAGAGACAGGGTAGCCAAAAACATTCAGTACTTC
cdr3_aa: CASRDRVAKNIQYF
j_call: TRBJ2-4
clone_size: -
v_call: TRBV2
d_call: TRBD1

cdr3_nt: TGTGCCAGCAGCTTAGTGGGGGGGGGAACTAGCACCGATACGCAGTATTTT
cdr3_aa: CASSLVGGGTSTDTQYF
j_call: TRBJ2-3
clone_size: -
v_call: TRBV7-6
d_call: TRBD2

cdr3_nt: TGCGCCAGCAGCTTGAAAGGCTCGAACACTGAAGCTTTCTTT
cdr3_aa: CASSLKGSNTEAFF
j_call: TRBJ1-1
clone_size: -
v_call: TRBV5-1
d_call: -

cdr3_nt: TGTGCCAGCAGCTTTCCAGGGAACACCGGGGAGCTGTTTTTT
cdr3_aa: CASSFPGNTGELFF
j_call: TRBJ2-2
clone_size: -
v_call: TRBV5-4
d_call: -

cdr3_nt: TGTGCCAGCAGGATGACCCCCACCGGGGAGCTGTTTTTT
cdr3_aa: CASRMTPTGELFF
j_call: TRBJ2-2
clone_size: -
v_call: TRBV6-5
d_call: -

cdr3_nt: TGTGCCAGCAGTTTATCGTTTCAGGACAGGGGAAACAATGAGCAGTTCTTC
cdr3_aa: CASSLSFQDRGNNEQFF
j_call: TRBJ2-1
clone_size: -
v_call: TRBV5-5
d_call: TRBD1

cdr3_nt: TGCGCCAGCAGTCAATCGATGACAGACTTGCCCTATGGCTACACCTTC
cdr3_aa: CASSQSMTDLPYGYTF
j_call: TRBJ1-2
clone_size: -
v_call: TRBV23-1
d_call: -

cdr3_nt: TGTGCCAGCAGTTTCCATGGGAGCAATCAGCCCCAGCATTTT
cdr3_aa: CASSFHGSNQPQHF
j_call: TRBJ1-5
clone_size: once
v_call: TRBV28
d_call: -

cdr3_nt: TGTGCCAGCAGATGGGCGAATAGCAATCAGCCCCAGCATTTT
cdr3_aa: CASRWANSNQPQHF
j_call: TRBJ1-5
clone_size: -
v_call: TRBV28
d_call: -

cdr3_nt: TGTGCCAGCAGTCCTCCTGTCGTAGGCACTGAAGCTTTCTTT
cdr3_aa: CASSPPVVGTEAFF
j_call: TRBJ1-1
clone_size: once
v_call: TRBV6-5
d_call: -

cdr3_nt: TGTGCCAGCAGCTTAGGTCCCCGAACAGGGATAACCTACGAGCAGTACTTC
cdr3_aa: CASSLGPRTGITYEQYF
j_call: TRBJ2-7
clone_size: -
v_call: TRBV7-8
d_call: -

cdr3_nt: TGTGCCAGCAGCCCGACAGGGAAGAGGAACACTGAAGCTTTCTTT
cdr3_aa: CASSPTGKRNTEAFF
j_call: TRBJ1-1
clone_size: -
v_call: TRBV7-2
d_call: TRBD1

cdr3_nt: TGTGCCAGCAGCTTGGCGGACAAGAGCTCTGGAAACACCATATATTTT
cdr3_aa: CASSLADKSSGNTIYF
j_call: TRBJ1-3
clone_size: -
v_call: TRBV5-5
d_call: -

cdr3_nt: TGTGCCATCAGCACAGGGGATTACAACTATGGCTACACCTTC
cdr3_aa: CAISTGDYNYGYTF
j_call: TRBJ1-2
clone_size: -
v_call: TRBV10-3
d_call: TRBD1

cdr3_nt: TGTGCCAGCAGTGACCCGCGAAGGTCCTACAATGAGCAGTTCTTC
cdr3_aa: CASSDPRRSYNEQFF
j_call: TRBJ2-1
clone_size: -
v_call: TRBV2
d_call: -

cdr3_nt: TGTGCCAGCAGCCGACAGGGGTTCGGGGAGCTGTTTTTT
cdr3_aa: CASSRQGFGELFF
j_call: TRBJ2-2
clone_size: -
v_call: TRBV7-2
d_call: TRBD1

cdr3_nt: TGTGCCAGCAGCTTCAAAACTAGCGGGGGGTACAATGAGCAGTTCTTC
cdr3_aa: CASSFKTSGGYNEQFF
j_call: TRBJ2-1
clone_size: -
v_call: TRBV9
d_call: TRBD2

cdr3_nt: TGTGCCAGCAGCGTAGGACTAGCGGGGGTGGAGACCCAGTACTTC
cdr3_aa: CASSVGLAGVETQYF
j_call: TRBJ2-5
clone_size: -
v_call: TRBV9
d_call: TRBD2

cdr3_nt: TGTGCCAGTAGTGATCAGTACAATCAGCCCCAGCATTTT
cdr3_aa: CASSDQYNQPQHF
j_call: TRBJ1-5
clone_size: few
v_call: TRBV19
d_call: -

cdr3_nt: TGTGCCAGCAGCTTAGAGACCAGACAGGGGGCGTTCTACGAGCAGTACTTC
cdr3_aa: CASSLETRQGAFYEQYF
j_call: TRBJ2-7
clone_size: once
v_call: TRBV11-2
d_call: TRBD1

cdr3_nt: TGTGCCAGCAGCCAGCAGGGGGGGAATGGTGAAAAACTGTTTTTT
cdr3_aa: CASSQQGGNGEKLFF
j_call: TRBJ1-4
clone_size: -
v_call: TRBV11-2
d_call: TRBD1

cdr3_nt: TGTGCCAGCAGCTTCAGGGGAAGGGATACGCAGTATTTT
cdr3_aa: CASSFRGRDTQYF
j_call: TRBJ2-3
clone_size: -
v_call: TRBV7-2
d_call: -

cdr3_nt: TGTGCCAGCAGCCTCCACCCTAGCGGGGTGGGGGAGCAGTACTTC
cdr3_aa: CASSLHPSGVGEQYF
j_call: TRBJ2-5
clone_size: -
v_call: TRBV7-2
d_call: TRBD2

cdr3_nt: TGTGCCAGCAGCTTACCACAGGGCTACGAGCAGTACTTC
cdr3_aa: CASSLPQGYEQYF
j_call: TRBJ2-7
clone_size: -
v_call: TRBV5-6
d_call: -

cdr3_nt: TGTGCCAGTAGAAGCGGGGGGGTTAACACCGGGGAGCTGTTTTTT
cdr3_aa: CASRSGGVNTGELFF
j_call: TRBJ2-2
clone_size: -
v_call: TRBV19
d_call: TRBD2

cdr3_nt: TGTGCCAGCAGCCCTATCACCGGGGAGCTGTTTTTT
cdr3_aa: CASSPITGELFF
j_call: TRBJ2-2
clone_size: -
v_call: TRBV6-5
d_call: -

cdr3_nt: TGTGCCAGTAGTAGACAGGGGGCGGTCTATGGCTACACCTTC
cdr3_aa: CASSRQGAVYGYTF
j_call: TRBJ1-2
clone_size: once
v_call: TRBV19
d_call: TRBD1

cdr3_nt: TGTGCCATCAGTCCGGTTTCTGGGACCCAGTACTTC
cdr3_aa: CAISPVSGTQYF
j_call: TRBJ2-5
clone_size: once
v_call: TRBV10-3
d_call: -

cdr3_nt: TGTGCCAGCAGCTTGGGACCCCTGAGCACAGATACGCAGTATTTT
cdr3_aa: CASSLGPLSTDTQYF
j_call: TRBJ2-3
clone_size: -
v_call: TRBV5-4
d_call: -

cdr3_nt: TGTGCCAGCAGTACGGGACTCCATCCGGGTAGAGCTTTCTTT
cdr3_aa: CASSTGLHPGRAFF
j_call: TRBJ1-1
clone_size: -
v_call: TRBV6-5
d_call: -

cdr3_nt: TGCGCCAGCAGCTCCGCGGGACTAGGTCGTGGTCCGTTCTTC
cdr3_aa: CASSSAGLGRGPFF
j_call: TRBJ2-1
clone_size: few
v_call: TRBV5-1
d_call: TRBD2